Below, one T cell receptor beta chain is given with its context. Its specificity is unknown. The data are from a study of siplizumab effects on memory and regulatory T cells. Germline CDR1 reads SQVTM; CDR2 reads ANQGSEA. The CDR3 spans 13 residues. The germline V and J ends were trimmed by 4 bases and 2 bases, with 12 bases remaining between them. Sequenced by immunoSEQ multiplex PCR; TCRdb stores in-frame clones only, minus some. The profile covers over 60,000 clones, with roughly nine tenths appearing a single time and around 30% taken by the ten largest. General study results and limits: Siplizumab gave mappable alloreactive CD4+ clones an average Treg-derived fraction of about 70%, against 25% to 30% in controls. Unstimulated subsets contained matches for only a minor fraction of alloreactive clones.

The sequencing sample was made of CD8+ T cells sorted from blood. This clonotype was sampled from a human donor in good health. V and J are TRBV29-1 and TRBJ2-7; D might be TRBD1 (5 bases). DNA for the CDR3: TGCAGCGTTGTTTGGGGCTTTGCCTACGAGCAGTACTTC. Translating gives CSVVWGFAYEQYF.